This T cell receptor (beta chain) was identified in a study of T cells in Graves' hyperthyroidism and ophthalmopathy. The CDR3 consists of 17 residues. Germline V gene lookup returns CDR1 MNHEY and CDR2 SMNVEV (reference sequence). Researchers amplified the TCR beta CDR3 regions from RNA transcripts. The TCR CDR3 first-round RT-PCR relied on the HTBI primer set. One entry per CDR3 protein, called by TCRdb with MiXCR from the multiplex PCR reads. The sample contains 400,000 or so distinct CDR3 sequences, around 15% of which appear only once. This clonotype was counted ten times or more. An end of the junction does not agree with germline; a read error may underlie this.

This receptor was identified in a man in his forties or fifties with Graves' ophthalmopathy. Sequencing used blood. The rearrangement joins TRBV27 to TRBJ2-1, with D possibly being TRBD2 (6 bases). The chain's CDR3 is CATSSALLATTGGEQFF. CDR3 DNA sequence: TGTGCCACCAGTTCCGCGCTCCTAGCGACCACAGGCGGTGAGCAGTTCTTC.